The 32 T cell receptor beta chains in this list originate from one sample, sequenced in a study of T cell repertoires in cytomegalovirus infection. Their specific antigens are unknown. One entry per CDR3 protein, called by TCRdb with MiXCR from the reads. The table lists 360,000 or so distinct CDR3 sequences, just under 35% of them singletons. The source material was cultured PBMCs, sampled from culture after CMV antigen stimulation. The source of these receptors is a human donor in good health (CMV status not recorded). Some clones in this sample may be carry-over from other donors' samples.

At least ten counts were recorded for this clonotype. The J gene is TRBJ2-1, the V gene TRBV7-2; D gene uncertain. Between the trimmed V and J ends, which lost 9 bases and 1 base, there was a span of 13 bases. Germline assignment: CDR1 SGHTA and CDR2 FQGNSA. The CDR3 length is 14 residues. CDR3 residues: CASTEKKSYNEQFF. The CDR3, as DNA: TGTGCCAGTACCGAAAAGAAATCCTACAATGAGCAGTTCTTC.

CDR3 sequence: CATSRGGTSYEQYF. The CDR3, as DNA: TGTGCCACCAGCAGAGGTGGGACATCCTACGAGCAGTACTTC. The J gene is TRBJ2-7, the V gene TRBV15, with D perhaps TRBD1 (6 bases). The V end was cut by 1 base, the J end by 1 base, with 8 bases between. Germline V lookup: CDR1 LNHNV, CDR2 YYDKDF (reference sequence). The CDR3 has 14 residues.

The chain couples TRBV30 to TRBJ1-1; possibly TRBD1 for D (6 bases). Trimming shortened V by 4 bases and J by 5 bases, and 11 bases separated the two germline ends. Looked up from germline, CDR1 is GTSNPN and CDR2 is SVGIG (reference sequence). The CDR3 runs 12 residues. CDR3 coding DNA: TGTGCCTGGAAACAGGGTCGGACTGAAGCTTTCTTT. Protein sequence: CAWKQGRTEAFF.

The chain links TRBV20-1 to TRBJ2-5; D is tentatively TRBD1 or TRBD2 (5 bases each). Trimming shortened V by 4 bases and J by 1 base, and 13 bases separated the two germline ends. The CDR3 length is 14 residues. Germline CDR1 and CDR2: DFQATT and SNEGSKA (reference sequence). CDR3 DNA: TGCAGTGCTACCAACCGGGGCCTCCAAGAGACCCAGTACTTC. It encodes CSATNRGLQETQYF.

A few counts support this clonotype. The chain has TRBV4-3 and TRBJ1-1, with D perhaps TRBD1 (5 bases). The CDR3 loop spans 17 amino acids. Germline CDR1 reads LGHNA; CDR2 reads YSLEER. V shed 1 base and J shed 4 bases, with 19 bases lying between them. This CDR3 reads CASSQVGTAERGTEAFF. The DNA of the CDR3 is TGCGCCAGCAGCCAAGTGGGGACCGCGGAGAGGGGCACTGAAGCTTTCTTT.

This clonotype was counted a few times. The chain has TRBV19 and TRBJ2-1; D tentatively reads TRBD1 or TRBD2 (5 bases each). Between the trimmed V and J ends, which lost 3 bases and 8 bases, there was a span of 23 bases. The CDR3 has 17 amino acids. Germline V gives CDR1 LNHDA, CDR2 SQIVND (reference sequence). The CDR3 spells CASSIPTGHWVSDEQFF. As DNA, the CDR3 is TGTGCCAGTAGTATTCCGACGGGGCACTGGGTCAGCGATGAGCAGTTCTTC.

V usage is TRBV2 and J usage is TRBJ2-4, with unresolved D. Germline V lookup: CDR1 SNHLY, CDR2 FYNNEI. This CDR3 spans 15 amino acids. With 7 bases removed from V and 0 bases from J, the gap between germline ends came to 13 bases. This CDR3 is CASNPRPLAKNIQYF. The CDR3 region has the DNA TGTGCCAGCAACCCCAGGCCCCTAGCCAAAAACATTCAGTACTTC.

The gene calls are TRBV7-9 and TRBJ2-1, with 10 bases lining up with TRBD2. The CDR3 totals 17 residues. Trimming at V came to 3 bases and at J to 5 bases, leaving 10 bases not matched to a gene. Germline assignment: CDR1 SEHNR and CDR2 FQNEAQ (reference sequence). Written as DNA, the CDR3 is TGTGCCAGCAGCTTGTCTAGCGGGAGTTTCCTCAACAATGAGCAGTTCTTC. This translates into CASSLSSGSFLNNEQFF.

Ten or more counts support this clonotype. Written as DNA, the CDR3 is TGTGCCAGCAGCTTAAGTTTGATTTACAATGAGCAGTTCTTC. It codes for CASSLSLIYNEQFF. The chain joins TRBV7-2 to TRBJ2-1; unclear D gene. Germline CDR1 and CDR2: SGHTA and FQGNSA. V was clipped by 2 bases and J by 4 bases, with 9 bases between them. CDR3 size: 14 residues.

The sample holds a few counts of this clonotype. The CDR3 nucleotides read TGTGCCAGCAGCCACCGTGGGGGGTACGAGCAGTACTTC. Protein product: CASSHRGGYEQYF. This chain links TRBV3-1 with TRBJ2-7; TRBD2 might be the D (6 bases). Germline values: CDR1 LGHDT, CDR2 YNNKEL (reference sequence). V dropped 3 bases and J dropped 4 bases, with 10 bases sitting between them. This CDR3 has 13 residues.

CDR3 bases: TGTGCCACCAGTGCCGCTAGCGGGAGGGATGAGCAGTTCTTC. Amino acids: CATSAASGRDEQFF. V gene TRBV24-1 combines with J gene TRBJ2-1, with 12 nucleotides matching TRBD2. The CDR3 is 14 amino acids. Germline CDR1 KGHDR, CDR2 SFDVKD. V trimming: 5 bases; J trimming: 8 bases; junction bases outside the gene matches: 3.

The chain uses TRBV6-2 or TRBV6-3 and TRBJ2-1; 8 bases are shared with TRBD2. J lost 8 bases, V lost 2 bases, and 8 bases had no gene match. The CDR3 is 15 residues long. Germline CDR1 and CDR2: MNHEY and SVGEGT. DNA for the CDR3: TGTGCCAGCAGTTACGTAGGGACTAGGGGCGATGAGCAGTTCTTC. Protein product: CASSYVGTRGDEQFF.

The chain uses TRBV30 and TRBJ2-3, with D tentatively TRBD2 (5 bases). The germline V and J ends were trimmed by 4 bases and 5 bases, with 13 bases remaining between them. This CDR3 contains 13 residues. The germline V gene encodes CDR1 GTSNPN and CDR2 SVGIG (reference sequence). The CDR3 protein is CAWTALVIDTQYF. The CDR3 nucleotides are TGTGCCTGGACGGCACTAGTCATAGATACGCAGTATTTT.

The genes are TRBV20-1 and TRBJ2-1; 9 bases are shared with TRBD2. V gave up 3 bases and J gave up 7 bases; unmatched junction bases: 10. Germline V lookup: CDR1 DFQATT, CDR2 SNEGSKA (reference sequence). CDR3 length: 15 amino acids. CDR3: CSARLAGISKNEQFF. DNA for the CDR3: TGCAGTGCTAGGCTAGCGGGAATTTCTAAGAATGAGCAGTTCTTC.

The V and J genes are TRBV7-6 and TRBJ2-1, with a tentative D call TRBD2 (5 bases). This CDR3 has 15 residues. The germline V gene encodes CDR1 SGHVS and CDR2 FNYEAQ. The germline V and J ends were trimmed by 7 bases and 1 base, with 14 bases remaining between them. The CDR3 DNA is TGTGCCAGCATTACTACGGGCGGGTCCTACAATGAGCAGTTCTTC. It is translated as CASITTGGSYNEQFF.

V is TRBV11-2 and J is TRBJ2-5; D possibly matches TRBD1 or TRBD2 (5 bases each). The CDR3 runs 15 residues. Germline V lookup: CDR1 SGHAT, CDR2 FQNNGV. Deletions cut 1 base from V and 3 bases from J, with 12 bases between. The CDR3 spells CASSLVWDLEETQYF. In nucleotides, the CDR3 is TGTGCCAGCAGCTTAGTGTGGGACCTGGAAGAGACCCAGTACTTC.

The chain couples TRBV7-2 to TRBJ1-1; no definite D call. Germline V CDR1 and CDR2: SGHTA, FQGNSA. The CDR3 has 13 residues. V shed 5 bases and J shed 1 base, with 8 bases lying between them. The CDR3 nucleotides are TGTGCCAGCAGCGCGCAGGCGAACACTGAAGCTTTCTTT. Amino acid sequence: CASSAQANTEAFF.

There are a few counts of this clonotype. V is TRBV20-1 and J is TRBJ2-1; a possible D gene is TRBD1 (7 bases). The germline V and J ends were trimmed by 6 bases and 5 bases, with 23 bases remaining between them. The CDR3 has 16 residues. CDR1 and CDR2 from the germline V gene are DFQATT and SNEGSKA (reference sequence). DNA of the CDR3: TGCAGTGCCAAAAAAGGTAGCGGAGGGGGCCACAATGAGCAGTTCTTC. Protein product: CSAKKGSGGGHNEQFF.

J is TRBJ1-5 and V is TRBV5-1; 7 bases map to TRBD1. CDR1 is SGHRS, CDR2 YFSETQ, per germline. This CDR3 region has 16 residues. The V and J ends lost 0 bases and 2 bases, in that order; junction bases with no gene match: 5. CDR3 nucleotides: TGCGCCAGCAGCTTGGGGGAGGGGGCCGGCAATCAGCCCCAGCATTTT. Amino acid sequence: CASSLGEGAGNQPQHF. Full variable domain (rest looked up from reference TRBV5-1 and TRBJ1-5): KAGVTQTPRYLIKTRGQQVTLSCSPISGHRSVSWYQQTPGQGLQFLFEYFSETQRNKGNFPGRFSGRQFSNSRSEMNVSTLELGDSALYLCASSLGEGAGNQPQHFGDGTRLSIL.

The chain uses TRBV10-3 and TRBJ2-7, with 11 positions matching TRBD1. This CDR3 is built from 15 residues. The germline CDR1 and CDR2 sequences are ENHRY and SYGVKD. V dropped 2 bases and J dropped 5; count of bases not matched to a gene: 5. The CDR3 loop reads CAISERTGGRDEQYF. CDR3 in DNA: TGTGCCATCAGTGAGAGGACAGGGGGCCGGGACGAGCAGTACTTC.

The chain joins TRBV29-1 to TRBJ2-5; D could derive from TRBD1 or TRBD2 (6 bases each). Germline V gives CDR1 SQVTM, CDR2 ANQGSEA. The CDR3 is 12 amino acids. The V end was cut by 2 bases, the J end by 4 bases, with 8 bases between. The CDR3 spells CSVEPGAETQYF. Here the CDR3 DNA reads TGCAGCGTTGAACCGGGGGCAGAGACCCAGTACTTC.

In its sample, this clonotype was seen a few times. The V call is TRBV27, the J call TRBJ1-5; no definite D call. The CDR3 sequence is 12 residues long. Per germline, CDR1 MNHEY and CDR2 SMNVEV (reference sequence). V was clipped by 6 bases and J by 9 bases, with 12 bases between them. The CDR3 DNA is TGTGCCAGCAGCCTCACGGGTGGGCCCCAGCATTTT. Its protein product is CASSLTGGPQHF.

V and J are TRBV4-3 and TRBJ1-4; tentatively, D is TRBD1 (6 bases). With 1 base removed from V and 8 bases from J, the gap between germline ends came to 11 bases. Germline V CDR1 and CDR2: LGHNA, YSLEER. The CDR3 runs 14 residues. CDR3 DNA: TGCGCCAGCAGCCAAGGGCAGGGGACGGAAAAACTGTTTTTT. The encoded protein is CASSQGQGTEKLFF.

In this sample, this clonotype turned up many times. The chain carries TRBV7-8 and TRBJ2-1, with D unclear. The length of the CDR3 is 12 residues. Trimming took off 1 base at V and 9 bases at J, with 7 bases between the two ends. Germline CDR1 is SGHVS and CDR2 is FQNEAQ. The CDR3 region has the DNA TGTGCCAGCAGCTTAGTAGTGTTTGAGCAGTTCTTC. Its protein product is CASSLVVFEQFF.

This chain uses TRBV12-3 or TRBV12-4 with TRBJ1-1; D unresolved. V was shortened by 2 bases and J by 0 bases, with 7 bases between the two germline ends. The CDR3 extends over 14 amino acids. CDR3 nucleotide sequence: TGTGCCAGCAGTTTATTTCGGCTGAACACTGAAGCTTTCTTT. It is translated as CASSLFRLNTEAFF.

Notes on this clonotype: One junction end disagrees with the germline gene, perhaps due to a read error. The V call is TRBV6-2 or TRBV6-3, the J call TRBJ2-1, with D tentatively TRBD1 or TRBD2 (5 bases each). The CDR3 has 14 amino acids. The V gene's germline CDR1 is MNHEY and CDR2 SVGEGT. CDR3 amino acids: CASSAPTRGRITNF. The CDR3 nucleotides are TGTGCCAGCAGCGCCCCGACCCGGGGCAGGATTACAAATTTC.

This chain links TRBV28 with TRBJ2-7; D unclear. Germline-derived CDR1 and CDR2 are MDHEN and SYDVKM. The CDR3 is 15 amino acids. V lost 3 bases and J lost 3, with 15 bases in between. CDR3 sequence (DNA): TGTGCCAGCAGTTTTTCCTCCCTGGCCGGCTACGAGCAGTACTTC. Its protein is CASSFSSLAGYEQYF.

The chain is built from TRBV19 and TRBJ1-5; 10 bases agree with TRBD1. V trimming: 7 bases; J trimming: 2 bases; junction bases outside the gene matches: 5. The CDR3 consists of 15 residues. CDR1 LNHDA and CDR2 SQIVND come from the germline V gene (reference sequence). The CDR3 reads CASNGGTGGNQPQHF. As DNA, the CDR3 is TGTGCCAGTAACGGCGGGACAGGGGGCAATCAGCCCCAGCATTTT.

The chain couples TRBV5-1 to TRBJ2-5; no clear D gene. V was clipped by 0 bases and J by 4 bases, with 10 bases between them. CDR3 size: 14 residues. CDR1 is SGHRS, CDR2 YFSETQ, per germline. The CDR3, as DNA: TGCGCCAGCAGCTTGGAAGGGCCGTCAGAGACCCAGTACTTC. Translated: CASSLEGPSETQYF. Filled out from reference TRBV5-1 and TRBJ2-5, the complete variable domain reads KAGVTQTPRYLIKTRGQQVTLSCSPISGHRSVSWYQQTPGQGLQFLFEYFSETQRNKGNFPGRFSGRQFSNSRSEMNVSTLELGDSALYLCASSLEGPSETQYFGPGTRLLVL.

This clonotype was detected only a few times. This sequence joins TRBV7-9 and TRBJ1-1; D call uncertain. Germline V gives CDR1 SEHNR, CDR2 FQNEAQ (reference sequence). The CDR3 covers 16 residues. With 1 base removed from V and 5 bases from J, the gap between germline ends came to 17 bases. The CDR3 nucleotides read TGTGCCAGCAGCTTAGTCCCCCGGGCCCCGGAAACTGAAGCTTTCTTT. Amino acid sequence: CASSLVPRAPETEAFF.

The chain recombines TRBV6-5 with TRBJ2-3; 12 positions agree with TRBD1. The CDR3 loop spans 17 amino acids. V lost 3 bases to trimming and J lost 4 bases; unmatched junction nucleotides: 8. CDR1 and CDR2 from the germline V gene are MNHEY and SVGAGI. The CDR3: CASSYGAGTGGADTQYF. CDR3 nucleotide sequence: TGTGCCAGCAGTTATGGTGCCGGGACAGGGGGCGCAGATACGCAGTATTTT.

V is TRBV7-8 and J is TRBJ1-2, with D maybe TRBD1 (6 bases). Germline V gene lookup returns CDR1 SGHVS and CDR2 FQNEAQ. The V end was cut by 0 bases, the J end by 6 bases, with 14 bases between. The CDR3 consists of 15 residues. The CDR3 DNA follows: TGTGCCAGCAGCTTAGCGTTCAGGGGCGGTGATGGCTACACCTTC. Translated: CASSLAFRGGDGYTF. The whole variable domain, remainder taken from reference TRBV7-8 and TRBJ1-2, is GAGVSQSPRYKVAKRGQDVALRCDPISGHVSLFWYQQALGQGPEFLTYFQNEAQLDKSGLPSDRFFAERPEGSVSTLKIQRTQQEDSAVYLCASSLAFRGGDGYTFGSGTRLTVV.